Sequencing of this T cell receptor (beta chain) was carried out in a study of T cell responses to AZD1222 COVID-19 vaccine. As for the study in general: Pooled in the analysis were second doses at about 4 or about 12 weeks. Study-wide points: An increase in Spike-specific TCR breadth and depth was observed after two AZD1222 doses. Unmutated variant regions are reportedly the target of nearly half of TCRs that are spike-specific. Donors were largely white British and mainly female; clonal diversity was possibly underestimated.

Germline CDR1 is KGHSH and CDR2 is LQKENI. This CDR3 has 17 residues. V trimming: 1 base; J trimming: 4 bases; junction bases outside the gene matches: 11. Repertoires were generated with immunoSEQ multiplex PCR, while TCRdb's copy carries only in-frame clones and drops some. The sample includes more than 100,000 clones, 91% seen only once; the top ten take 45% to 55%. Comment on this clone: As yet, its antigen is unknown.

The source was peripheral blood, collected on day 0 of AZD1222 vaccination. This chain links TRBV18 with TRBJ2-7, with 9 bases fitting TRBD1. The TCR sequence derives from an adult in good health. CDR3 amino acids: CASSPLEGTGNGYEQYF. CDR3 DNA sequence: TGTGCCAGCTCACCACTCGAGGGGACAGGGAATGGGTACGAGCAGTACTTC. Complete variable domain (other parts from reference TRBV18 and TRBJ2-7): NAGVMQNPRHLVRRRGQEARLRCSPMKGHSHVYWYRQLPEEGLKFMVYLQKENIIDESGMPKERFSAEFPKEGPSILRIQQVVRGDSAAYFCASSPLEGTGNGYEQYFGPGTRLTVT.